The clone carrying this T cell receptor beta chain has only one observation. Profiled with immunoSEQ multiplex PCR; TCRdb holds only in-frame clones, not every one. The sample carries just under 35,000 clones, approximately 91% recorded once. The sample comes from a study of T cell changes during pregnancy in multiple sclerosis. V was cut by 3 bases and J by 0 bases, with 15 bases left in between. CDR3 length: 16 residues. CDR1 is MNHEY and CDR2 is SMNVEV in the germline V gene (reference sequence). The sequence came from a female donor in good health, enrolled as a control in a pregnancy study. The sample was peripheral blood, taken in the second trimester of pregnancy. The V and J genes are TRBV27 and TRBJ2-7; D possibly corresponds to TRBD1 (5 bases). Here the CDR3 reads CASSFSVGARSYEQYF. The CDR3 DNA is TGTGCCAGCAGTTTCAGTGTTGGGGCCCGCTCCTACGAGCAGTACTTC.